Shown below are 14 T cell receptor beta chains from a single sample sequenced in a study of T cell responses to AZD1222 COVID-19 vaccine. Only in-frame clones appear in the TCRdb table, and some are missing; sequencing was by immunoSEQ multiplex PCR. The data hold 170,000 or so clones, with around 88% observed a single time. This material consisted of peripheral blood, taken 28 days after the second AZD1222 dose. The receptors were gathered from an adult who received the AZD1222 COVID-19 vaccine.

V and J are TRBV19 and TRBJ2-1; tentative D call: TRBD2 (6 bases). The CDR3 loop spans 11 amino acids. Germline CDR1 reads LNHDA; CDR2 reads SQIVND (reference sequence). Trimming took 7 bases from V and 9 from J, leaving 10 bases between them. The CDR3 sequence is CASTRGTEQFF. CDR3 sequence (DNA): TGTGCCAGTACTCGCGGGACTGAGCAGTTCTTC.

The rearrangement links TRBV21-1 to TRBJ2-7; the table's D call, TRBD2, has no DNA check behind it. TRBV21-1 is reported as a pseudogene. The CDR3 runs 16 residues. The CDR3 is CASRRSRQSTPYEQYF. CDR3 nucleotides: TGTGCCAGCCGCCGGAGCCGGCAATCTACCCCCTACGAGCAGTACTTC.

This chain links TRBV18 with TRBJ1-2, with D maybe TRBD1 (5 bases). This CDR3 comprises 13 residues. The germline gives CDR1 KGHSH, CDR2 LQKENI. Deletions cut 3 bases from V and 2 bases from J, with 7 bases between. The CDR3 loop is CASSPGGNYGYTF. DNA for the CDR3: TGTGCCAGCTCACCCGGGGGAAACTATGGCTACACCTTC.

The chain joins TRBV11-1 to TRBJ2-7; TRBD2 might be the D (6 bases). The germline V gene has CDR1 SGHAT and CDR2 FQDESV (reference sequence). This CDR3 has 14 residues. Trimming removed 3 bases at V and 3 bases at J, with 12 bases between. For the CDR3, the DNA is TGTGCCAGCAGCTTCGCCGGGAGAGACTACGAGCAGTACTTC. Its protein product is CASSFAGRDYEQYF.

Worth noting for this clone: The same CDR3 arises from other DNA sequences in this sample as well. The V call is TRBV28, the J call TRBJ2-3, with 9 nucleotides matching TRBD1. Germline assignment: CDR1 MDHEN and CDR2 SYDVKM. With V trimmed by 6 bases and J by 1 base, 5 bases remained unmatched. The CDR3 contains 15 residues. DNA for the CDR3: TGTGCCAGCAGAACAGGGGGCGCGGGCACAGATACGCAGTATTTT. This sequence encodes CASRTGGAGTDTQYF.

The chain links TRBV6-1 to TRBJ2-3; D may be TRBD1 or TRBD2 (5 bases each). The CDR3 covers 17 residues. Per the germline V gene, CDR1 is MNHNS and CDR2 is SASEGT. The V gene lost 4 bases and the J gene lost 1 base, with 18 bases spanning the gap. CDR3 amino acids: CASSGRIGTVGTDTQYF. DNA of the CDR3: TGTGCCAGCAGTGGCCGAATTGGGACCGTAGGCACAGATACGCAGTATTTT.

The gene calls are TRBV28 and TRBJ1-4; D is undetermined. CDR1 MDHEN and CDR2 SYDVKM come from the germline V gene. The CDR3 is 16 residues long. Between the trimmed V and J ends, which lost 2 bases and 0 bases, there was a span of 10 bases. Here the CDR3 reads CASSLPGPSTNEKLFF. CDR3 coding DNA: TGTGCCAGCAGTTTACCAGGACCCTCAACTAATGAAAAACTGTTTTTT.

The V and J genes are TRBV30 and TRBJ1-2; D possibly corresponds to TRBD1 (5 bases). The V gene's germline CDR1 is GTSNPN and CDR2 SVGIG (reference sequence). V was cut by 2 bases and J by 2 bases, with 9 bases left in between. The CDR3 runs 13 residues. In DNA, the CDR3 is TGTGCCTGGAGTCCGTCAGGGAACTATGGCTACACCTTC. This sequence encodes CAWSPSGNYGYTF.

The chain combines TRBV3-1 (or the pseudogene TRBV3-2) with TRBJ1-2, with a weak D call TRBD1 (6 bases). Trimming removed 3 bases from V and 2 bases from J, with 10 bases in between. Germline V gene data show CDR1 as LGHDT and CDR2 as YNNKEL (reference sequence). The CDR3 has 14 amino acids. For the CDR3, the DNA is TGTGCCAGCAGCCAGATACAGGGAAACTATGGCTACACCTTC. It is translated as CASSQIQGNYGYTF.

V is TRBV27 and J is TRBJ2-3; D gene ambiguous. The germline CDR1 and CDR2 sequences are MNHEY and SMNVEV (reference sequence). The CDR3 has 11 residues. V gave up 3 bases and J gave up 5 bases, with 3 bases separating them. The CDR3 DNA reads TGTGCCAGCAGTTTCCAAGATACGCAGTATTTT. It is translated as CASSFQDTQYF.

The chain uses TRBV9 and TRBJ2-3; 13 bases are shared with TRBD2. V was pared by 3 bases and J by 6 bases, with 7 bases of the junction left unmatched. CDR1 SGDLS and CDR2 YYNGEE come from the germline V gene. CDR3 size: 16 residues. This chain's CDR3 is CASSGGTSGNADTQYF. The CDR3 DNA sequence: TGTGCCAGCAGCGGCGGGACTAGCGGGAACGCTGATACGCAGTATTTT.

The chain has TRBV7-9 and TRBJ1-2; D not certain. Trimming pared 3 bases from V and 8 bases from J, leaving 10 bases between. Germline V gene lookup returns CDR1 SEHNR and CDR2 FQNEAQ (reference sequence). The CDR3 length is 12 residues. The CDR3 region has the DNA TGTGCCAGCAGCTTTCCGGACGGAGGCTACACCTTC. It codes for CASSFPDGGYTF.

The chain has TRBV29-1 and TRBJ1-6; no clear D. There are 13 residues in the CDR3. CDR1 and CDR2 from the germline V gene are SQVTM and ANQGSEA. V was pared by 5 bases and J by 6 bases, with 11 bases between. In DNA, the CDR3 is TGCAGCGTTTCAGATGGGCGTAATTCACCCCTCCACTTT. It codes for CSVSDGRNSPLHF.

This clone was seen only once. The chain employs TRBV5-1 and TRBJ2-2, with TRBD1 as a possible D gene (5 bases). V dropped 7 bases and J dropped 3 bases, with 10 bases sitting between them. Germline lookup yields CDR1 SGHRS and CDR2 YFSETQ. The CDR3 length is 13 residues. CDR3 sequence reads: CASCQGYTGELFF. The CDR3 DNA reads as TGCGCCAGCTGTCAGGGATACACCGGGGAGCTGTTTTTT.